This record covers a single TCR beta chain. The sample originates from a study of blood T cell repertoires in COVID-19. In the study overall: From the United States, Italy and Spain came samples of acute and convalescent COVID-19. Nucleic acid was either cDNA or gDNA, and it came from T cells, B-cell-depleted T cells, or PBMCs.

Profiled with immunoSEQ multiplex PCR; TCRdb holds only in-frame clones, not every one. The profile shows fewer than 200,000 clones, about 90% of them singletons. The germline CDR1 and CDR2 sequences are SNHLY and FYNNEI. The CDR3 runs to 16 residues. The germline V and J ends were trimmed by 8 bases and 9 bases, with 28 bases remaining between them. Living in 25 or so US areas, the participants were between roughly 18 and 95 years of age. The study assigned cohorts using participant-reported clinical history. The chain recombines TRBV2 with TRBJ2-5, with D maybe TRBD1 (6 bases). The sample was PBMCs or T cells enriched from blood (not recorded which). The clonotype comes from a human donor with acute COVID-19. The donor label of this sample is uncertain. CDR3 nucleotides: TGTGCCAGCCGGACAGCCGGGACCCTTCTAATAGGGGCCCAGTACTTC. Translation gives CASRTAGTLLIGAQYF. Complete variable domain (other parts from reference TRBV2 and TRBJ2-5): EPEVTQTPSHQVTQMGQEVILRCVPISNHLYFYWYRQILGQKVEFLVSFYNNEISEKSEIFDDQFSVERPDGSNFTLKIRSTKLEDSAMYFCASRTAGTLLIGAQYFGPGTRLLVL.